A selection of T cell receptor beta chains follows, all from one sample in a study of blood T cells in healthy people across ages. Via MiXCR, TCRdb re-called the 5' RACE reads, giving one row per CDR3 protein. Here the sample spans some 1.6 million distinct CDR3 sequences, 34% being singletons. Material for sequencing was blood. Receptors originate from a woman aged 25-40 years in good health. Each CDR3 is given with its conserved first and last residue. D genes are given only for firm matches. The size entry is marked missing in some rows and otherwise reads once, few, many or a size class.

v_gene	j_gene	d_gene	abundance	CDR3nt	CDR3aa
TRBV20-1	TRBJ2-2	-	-	TGCAGTGCTTATTATACCGGGGAGCTGTTTTTT	CSAYYTGELFF
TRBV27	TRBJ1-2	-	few	TGTGCCAGCGGAAGGACAAATGGCTACACCTTC	CASGRTNGYTF
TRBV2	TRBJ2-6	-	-	TGTGCCAGCAGTAGCACACAGGGAGCGGAGACTTTC	CASSSTQGAETF
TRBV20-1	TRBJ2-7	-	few	TGCAGTGCCCTTCTGACCTACGAGCAGTACTTC	CSALLTYEQYF
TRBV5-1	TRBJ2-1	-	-	TGCGCCAGCAGCTTGGAGGGACACCTTTACAATGAGCAGTTCTTC	CASSLEGHLYNEQFF
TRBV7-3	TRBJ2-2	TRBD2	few	TGTGCCAGCAGCCCCGGGAGGGGGAGAACCGGGGAGCTGTTTTTT	CASSPGRGRTGELFF
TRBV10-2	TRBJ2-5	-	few	TGCGCCAGCACGGGAGCGGCGGGAGAGACCCAGTACTTC	CASTGAAGETQYF
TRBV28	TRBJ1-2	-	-	TGTGCCAGCAGTTTATTAGGTACCGGGGCCCTTGGCTACACCTTC	CASSLLGTGALGYTF
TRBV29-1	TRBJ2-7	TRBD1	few	TGCAGCGTTGGTGGCCCACAGGGGGCGGCGCACGAGCAGTACTTC	CSVGGPQGAAHEQYF
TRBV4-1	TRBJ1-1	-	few	TGCGCCAGCAGCCAAGCCAGCGGGCCAGGGCGTACTGAAGCTTTCTTT	CASSQASGPGRTEAFF
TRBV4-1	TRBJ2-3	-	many	TGCGCCAGCCCTCCGAGACCTCGTACAACAGATACGCAGTATTTT	CASPPRPRTTDTQYF
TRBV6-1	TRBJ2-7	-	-	TGTGCCAGCAGTCCCAAGGGACTCCCCTGCGAGCAGTACTTC	CASSPKGLPCEQYF
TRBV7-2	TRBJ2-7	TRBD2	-	TGTGCCAGCAGCTTAGCGATAGCGGGGGGCTCCTACGAGCAGTACTTC	CASSLAIAGGSYEQYF
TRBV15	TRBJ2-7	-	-	TGTGCCACCAGCAGGGTCATTAAGGGAGGTGACGAGCAGTACTTC	CATSRVIKGGDEQYF
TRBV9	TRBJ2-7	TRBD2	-	TGTGCCAGCAGCACCGGAGGGGAGGGTTCCTACGAGCAGTACTTC	CASSTGGEGSYEQYF
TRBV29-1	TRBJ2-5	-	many	TGCAGCGCTGGGGAAGAGACCCAGTACTTC	CSAGEETQYF
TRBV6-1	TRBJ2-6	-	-	TGTGCCGGCAGTACTGACAGAACAGGGGCCAACGTCCTGACTTTC	CAGSTDRTGANVLTF